This TCR beta chain is drawn from a study of OX40 agonist ivuxolimab in advanced cancers. Study-level findings and limits: Researchers report that CD8+ T cells had, on average, more expanded clones than CD4+.

Profiled with immunoSEQ multiplex PCR; TCRdb holds only in-frame clones, not every one. The table records tens of thousands of clones, 88% of them present only once. CDR3 length: 13 residues. Per the germline V gene, CDR1 is KGHSH and CDR2 is LQKENI. V was cut by 3 bases and J by 2 bases, with 7 bases left in between. Notes on this clone: What it recognizes is unknown.

The V call is TRBV18, the J call TRBJ2-5, with no clear D. The specimen comprised CD4+ or CD8+ T cells sorted from blood, sampled in a trial of the OX40 agonist ivuxolimab. This sequence originates from an adult with an advanced solid tumor such as melanoma, head and neck, liver or kidney cancer. CDR3 region: CASSPPGQETQYF. CDR3 nucleotides: TGTGCCAGCTCACCCCCCGGGCAAGAGACCCAGTACTTC.